The 19 T cell receptor beta chains below were found in one sample sequenced in a study of T-cell reconstitution after alpha-beta-depleted transplantation in children. The TCRbeta library incorporated unique molecular identifiers. In TCRdb, the PCR reads were re-called with MiXCR into one record per CDR3 protein. The sample has hundreds of thousands of distinct CDR3 sequences, 15% to 20% seen once. Source: PBMCs from the stem cell graft donor, taken from the stem cell graft. Every receptor here comes from a human donor who donated a stem cell graft to a child with acute lymphoblastic leukemia.

This clonotype showed up just a few times. The V gene is TRBV5-1, the J gene TRBJ1-3; D is possibly TRBD1 (6 bases). V lost 4 bases, J lost 1 base, and 12 bases lay in between. The germline gives CDR1 SGHRS, CDR2 YFSETQ. The CDR3 contains 15 residues. CDR3 loop: CASSGNQGSGNTIYF. CDR3 nucleotide sequence: TGCGCCAGCAGCGGAAACCAGGGGTCTGGAAACACCATATATTTT.

In this sample, this clonotype turned up a few times. The chain is built from TRBV4-1 and TRBJ2-7, with D tentatively TRBD1 or TRBD2 (6 bases each). The CDR3 consists of 16 residues. In germline, CDR1 is MGHRA, CDR2 YSYEKL. With 4 bases removed from V and 2 bases from J, the gap between germline ends came to 18 bases. CDR3 nucleotides: TGCGCCAGCAGCCTGAAGGGGGGAGTTTACGCCTACGAGCAGTACTTC. Translated: CASSLKGGVYAYEQYF.

The rearrangement links TRBV5-5 to TRBJ1-1, with D hard to call. Germline V CDR1 and CDR2: SGHKS, YYEKEE (reference sequence). CDR3 length: 14 amino acids. With 4 bases removed from V and 4 bases from J, the gap between germline ends came to 14 bases. The CDR3 sequence: CASSLGWMVTEAFF. As DNA, the CDR3 is TGTGCCAGCAGCCTAGGCTGGATGGTCACTGAAGCTTTCTTT.

The CDR3 loop reads CATSRDGVRGITGYTF. The CDR3 DNA reads TGTGCCACCAGCAGAGATGGGGTCAGGGGTATAACAGGCTACACCTTC. The chain carries TRBV15 and TRBJ1-2, with D possibly being TRBD1 (6 bases). The CDR3 has 16 amino acids. The V and J ends lost 0 bases and 8 bases respectively, with 19 bases between them. The germline V gene encodes CDR1 LNHNV and CDR2 YYDKDF (reference sequence).

This chain joins TRBV5-6 and TRBJ2-7; D remains ambiguous. Between the trimmed V and J ends, which lost 0 bases and 6 bases, there was a span of 19 bases. The CDR3 covers 16 residues. Germline V gene data show CDR1 as SGHDT and CDR2 as YYEEEE. CDR3 nucleotide sequence: TGTGCCAGCAGCTTGGGGGCTCAGTGGGAAATACGCGAGCAGTACTTC. Translating gives CASSLGAQWEIREQYF.

The rearrangement links TRBV4-1 to TRBJ2-7, with a weak D call TRBD1 (6 bases). Germline CDR1 is MGHRA and CDR2 is YSYEKL. CDR3 size: 12 residues. Deletions cut 0 bases from V and 12 bases from J, with 12 bases between. The CDR3 coding sequence is TGCGCCAGCAGCCAAGATACAGGGAAACGGTACTTC. This sequence encodes CASSQDTGKRYF.

This chain uses TRBV5-1 with TRBJ1-5; 7 bases align to TRBD1. Germline V gene sequence: CDR1 SGHRS, CDR2 YFSETQ. J lost 1 base, V lost 2 bases, and 3 bases had no gene match. The length of the CDR3 is 15 residues. The CDR3 reads CASSLSTGSNQPQHF. For the CDR3, the DNA is TGCGCCAGCAGCTTATCGACAGGGAGCAATCAGCCCCAGCATTTT.

The rearrangement links TRBV20-1 to TRBJ2-7; D is ambiguous. Trimming took off 3 bases at V and 6 bases at J, with 15 bases between the two ends. Germline assignment: CDR1 DFQATT and CDR2 SNEGSKA (reference sequence). This CDR3 has 13 amino acids. The DNA of the CDR3 is TGCAGTGCTAGTCTCGGGTTAAGGGCCGAGCAGTACTTC. This codes for CSASLGLRAEQYF.

The V call is TRBV29-1, the J call TRBJ1-1, with D unresolved. Germline V gene sequence: CDR1 SQVTM, CDR2 ANQGSEA. CDR3 length: 11 residues. V lost 4 bases, J lost 7 bases, and 10 bases lay in between. The DNA for the CDR3 is TGCAGCGTTGTCGTTGGCAGTGAAGCTTTCTTT. This translates into CSVVVGSEAFF.

The rearrangement joins TRBV9 to TRBJ2-2; D gene ambiguous. V was shortened by 0 bases and J by 4 bases, with 7 bases between the two germline ends. From germline, CDR1 is SGDLS and CDR2 YYNGEE. The CDR3 consists of 14 residues. The CDR3: CASSVVSLTGELFF. CDR3 nucleotide sequence: TGTGCCAGCAGCGTAGTCTCCCTCACCGGGGAGCTGTTTTTT.

The chain links TRBV12-3 or TRBV12-4 to TRBJ2-5, with 10 bases fitting TRBD1. V was pared by 1 base and J by 4 bases, with 12 bases of the junction left unmatched. This CDR3 has 18 amino acids. In nucleotides, the CDR3 is TGTGCCAGCAGTTTAGGACAGGGGGCGTTCAGTACGGGAGAGACCCAGTACTTC. This gives the protein CASSLGQGAFSTGETQYF.

This clonotype was counted between two and nine times. J is TRBJ2-7 and V is TRBV7-9; D is undetermined. Germline V gene lookup returns CDR1 SEHNR and CDR2 FQNEAQ (reference sequence). This CDR3 is 14 amino acids long. V lost 5 bases to trimming and J lost 0 bases, with 11 bases between them. The chain's CDR3 is CASSPDLLSYEQYF. CDR3 nucleotide sequence: TGTGCCAGCAGCCCAGATCTCCTCTCCTACGAGCAGTACTTC.

This clonotype was found a few times. The chain couples TRBV5-1 to TRBJ1-1, with TRBD1 as a possible D gene (6 bases). V dropped 3 bases and J dropped 4 bases, with 10 bases sitting between them. The CDR3 has 13 residues. Per germline, CDR1 SGHRS and CDR2 YFSETQ. The CDR3 bases are TGCGCCAGCAGCTGGGGACATGGCACTGAAGCTTTCTTT. Protein product: CASSWGHGTEAFF.

This clonotype was seen a few times. The J gene is TRBJ2-7, the V gene TRBV7-8; D might be TRBD1 (6 bases). Germline-derived CDR1 and CDR2 are SGHVS and FQNEAQ. V lost 4 bases, J lost 3 bases, and 13 bases lay in between. The CDR3 consists of 14 residues. In DNA, the CDR3 is TGTGCCAGCAGCTCCCACAGGGAAGGCTACGAGCAGTACTTC. This gives the protein CASSSHREGYEQYF.

The chain joins TRBV5-5 to TRBJ2-7; possibly TRBD2 for D (5 bases). Trimming removed 4 bases from V and 4 bases from J, with 21 bases in between. CDR3 size: 16 residues. Germline V gene lookup returns CDR1 SGHKS and CDR2 YYEKEE (reference sequence). The CDR3 DNA follows: TGTGCCAGCAGCCCTGCCGGACTGCGCCTCCCTTACGAGCAGTACTTC. Translation: CASSPAGLRLPYEQYF. The variable domain in full, completed from reference TRBV5-5 and TRBJ2-7, reads DAGVTQSPTHLIKTRGQQVTLRCSPISGHKSVSWYQQVLGQGPQFIFQYYEKEERGRGNFPDRFSARQFPNYSSELNVNALLLGDSALYLCASSPAGLRLPYEQYFGPGTRLTVT.

This clonotype was detected only a few times. The chain has TRBV7-2 and TRBJ2-2; TRBD1 aligns across 8 bases. This CDR3 has 15 residues. Germline values: CDR1 SGHTA, CDR2 FQGNSA. V was pared by 2 bases and J by 6 bases, with 5 bases of the junction left unmatched. CDR3 loop: CASSLTTQGAGELFF. As DNA, the CDR3 is TGTGCCAGCAGCTTAACGACACAGGGGGCCGGGGAGCTGTTTTTT.

This chain joins TRBV5-1 and TRBJ1-2; possible D gene TRBD1, 6 bases. CDR1 SGHRS and CDR2 YFSETQ come from the germline V gene. The CDR3 runs 12 residues. Trimming cost V 7 bases and J 7 bases, with 14 bases left between them. The CDR3 reads CASPRTAGGYTF. CDR3 DNA: TGCGCCAGCCCTCGGACAGCGGGTGGCTACACCTTC.

This clonotype was counted only a few times. The chain couples TRBV20-1 to TRBJ2-7; a weak D match, TRBD2 (6 bases). CDR1 is DFQATT and CDR2 is SNEGSKA in the germline V gene (reference sequence). CDR3 length equals 13 residues. The ends were cut back, 6 bases at V and 5 bases at J, with 17 bases in the middle. The CDR3 bases are TGCAGTGCCGACGGTCGGGGGATGGACGAGCAGTACTTC. Translating it yields CSADGRGMDEQYF.

The rearrangement joins TRBV13 to TRBJ1-2, with D perhaps TRBD1 (6 bases). This CDR3 spans 17 amino acids. Trimming stripped 1 base from V and 4 bases from J, with 19 bases between. Germline V gene lookup returns CDR1 PRHDT and CDR2 FYEKMQ (reference sequence). CDR3 DNA: TGTGCCAGCAGCTTAGTCTTCCTAGGGGGAAGCGGCTATGGCTACACCTTC. Protein product: CASSLVFLGGSGYGYTF.